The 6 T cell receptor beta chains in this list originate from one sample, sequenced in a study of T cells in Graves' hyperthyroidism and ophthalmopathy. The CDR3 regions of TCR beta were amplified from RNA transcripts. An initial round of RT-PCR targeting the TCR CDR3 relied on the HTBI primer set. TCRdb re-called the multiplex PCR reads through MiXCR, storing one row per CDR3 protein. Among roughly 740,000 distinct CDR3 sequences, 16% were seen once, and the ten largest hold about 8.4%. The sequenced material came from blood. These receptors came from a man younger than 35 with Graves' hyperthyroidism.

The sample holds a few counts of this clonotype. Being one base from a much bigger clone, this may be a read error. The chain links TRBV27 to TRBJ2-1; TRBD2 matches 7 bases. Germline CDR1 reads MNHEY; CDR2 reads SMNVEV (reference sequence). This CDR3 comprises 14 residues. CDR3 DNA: TGTGTCAGCAGTTCGGGACTACTAGTTAATGAGCAGTTCTTC. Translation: CVSSSGLLVNEQFF.

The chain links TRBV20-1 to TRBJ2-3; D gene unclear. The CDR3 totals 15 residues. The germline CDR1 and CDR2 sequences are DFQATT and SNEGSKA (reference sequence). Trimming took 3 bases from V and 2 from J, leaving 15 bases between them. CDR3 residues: CSASGSLPHTDTQYF. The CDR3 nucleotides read TGCAGTGCTAGTGGAAGTCTCCCCCACACAGATACGCAGTATTTT.

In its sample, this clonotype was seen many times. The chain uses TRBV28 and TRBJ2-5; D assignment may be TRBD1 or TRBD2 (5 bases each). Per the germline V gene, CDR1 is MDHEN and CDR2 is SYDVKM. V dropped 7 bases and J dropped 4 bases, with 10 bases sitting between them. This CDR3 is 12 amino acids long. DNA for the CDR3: TGTGCCAGCAAAGAGGGACGAGAGACCCAGTACTTC. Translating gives CASKEGRETQYF.

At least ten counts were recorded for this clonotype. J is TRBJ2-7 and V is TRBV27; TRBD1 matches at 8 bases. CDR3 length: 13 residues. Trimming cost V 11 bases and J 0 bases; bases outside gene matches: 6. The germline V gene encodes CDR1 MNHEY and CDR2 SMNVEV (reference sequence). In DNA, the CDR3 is TGTGCCGCAGGGGGCGGAAGCTCCTACGAGCAGTACTTC. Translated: CAAGGGSSYEQYF.

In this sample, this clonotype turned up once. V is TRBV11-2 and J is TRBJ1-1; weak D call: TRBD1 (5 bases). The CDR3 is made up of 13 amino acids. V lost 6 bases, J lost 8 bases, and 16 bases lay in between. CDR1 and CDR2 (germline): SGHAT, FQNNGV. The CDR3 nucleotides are TGTGCCAGCAGACCCGAGAGGGGTACCGAAGCTTTCTTT. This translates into CASRPERGTEAFF.

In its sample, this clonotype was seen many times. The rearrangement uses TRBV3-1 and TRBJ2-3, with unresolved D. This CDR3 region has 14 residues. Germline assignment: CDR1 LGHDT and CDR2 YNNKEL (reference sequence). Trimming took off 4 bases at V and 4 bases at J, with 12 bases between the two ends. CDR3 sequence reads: CASSRGFSADTQYF. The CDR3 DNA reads TGTGCCAGCAGCCGAGGATTCTCGGCAGATACGCAGTATTTT.